Presented here are 21 T cell receptor beta chains from one specimen sequenced in a study of cytomegalovirus exposure and HLA in healthy donors. Primers for the PCR totalled 60 Vbeta and 13 Jbeta. Repertoires were generated with immunoSEQ multiplex PCR, while TCRdb's copy carries only in-frame clones and drops some. The sample holds 120,000 to 150,000 clones, roughly 80% seen once. Material: PBMCs. Every receptor here comes from a man aged 35 to 55 in good health and CMV-seropositive.

V is TRBV27 and J is TRBJ2-1, with 10 positions matching TRBD2. V trimming: 7 bases; J trimming: 0 bases; junction bases outside the gene matches: 9. CDR1 and CDR2 (germline): MNHEY, SMNVEV (reference sequence). The CDR3 length is 17 residues. CDR3 bases: TGTGCCAGCATTCAGCGGGAGGGCTCTTGCTCCTACAATGAGCAGTTCTTC. It codes for CASIQREGSCSYNEQFF.

The V and J genes are TRBV5-1 and TRBJ2-4; perhaps TRBD2 as D (5 bases). V dropped 0 bases and J dropped 7 bases, with 26 bases sitting between them. CDR1 is SGHRS and CDR2 is YFSETQ in the germline V gene. The CDR3 consists of 19 residues. In nucleotides, the CDR3 is TGCGCCAGCAGCTTGGAGTCAGCTCGGGGTCGAGGAAATCCTAACATTCAGTACTTC. It encodes CASSLESARGRGNPNIQYF. Combining the CDR3 with reference TRBV5-1 and TRBJ2-4 gives the whole variable domain KAGVTQTPRYLIKTRGQQVTLSCSPISGHRSVSWYQQTPGQGLQFLFEYFSETQRNKGNFPGRFSGRQFSNSRSEMNVSTLELGDSALYLCASSLESARGRGNPNIQYFGAGTRLSVL.

This chain links TRBV7-9 with TRBJ2-1; D perhaps matches TRBD2 (7 bases). Germline CDR1 and CDR2: SEHNR and FQNEAQ (reference sequence). This CDR3 is built from 16 residues. V was trimmed by 5 bases and J by 8 bases, leaving 22 bases between them. The CDR3 reads CASSLPRGRGWDEQFF. CDR3 in DNA: TGTGCCAGCAGCCTCCCGCGTGGGAGGGGGTGGGATGAGCAGTTCTTC.

The chain couples TRBV13 to TRBJ1-4, with 8 nucleotides matching TRBD1. The CDR3 length is 16 residues. Germline V lookup: CDR1 PRHDT, CDR2 FYEKMQ (reference sequence). After removal of 0 bases from V and 5 bases from J, the junction contained 5 bases not matched to a gene. This chain's CDR3 is CASSLGPGGSNEKLFF. In DNA form, the CDR3 reads TGTGCCAGCAGCTTAGGCCCAGGGGGCTCAAATGAAAAACTGTTTTTT.

The chain uses TRBV5-1 and TRBJ2-1, with a tentative D call TRBD2 (5 bases). V was shortened by 3 bases and J by 0 bases, with 19 bases between the two germline ends. The CDR3 extends over 18 amino acids. Germline CDR1 SGHRS, CDR2 YFSETQ. CDR3 bases: TGCGCCAGCAGCTCCCCCGGGGTACGCGGTGGCTCCTACAATGAGCAGTTCTTC. Its translation: CASSSPGVRGGSYNEQFF.

The chain carries TRBV25-1 and TRBJ2-1; D ambiguous. This CDR3 is 12 amino acids long. The V gene lost 1 base and the J gene lost 4 bases, with 2 bases spanning the gap. Germline-derived CDR1 and CDR2 are MGHDK and SYGVNS. The CDR3 DNA sequence: TGTGCCAGCAGTGAATTATACAATGAGCAGTTCTTC. Translating it yields CASSELYNEQFF.

This chain links TRBV9 with TRBJ1-2; tentatively, D is TRBD1 (6 bases). Looked up from germline, CDR1 is SGDLS and CDR2 is YYNGEE. The CDR3 is 14 residues long. The V end lost 1 base, the J end lost 8 bases, and 15 bases lay between the germline ends. CDR3 loop: CASSVSTGLFGYTF. CDR3 in DNA: TGTGCCAGCAGCGTATCAACAGGGTTATTCGGCTACACCTTC. Drawing the rest from reference TRBV9 and TRBJ1-2, the complete variable domain is DSGVTQTPKHLITATGQRVTLRCSPRSGDLSVYWYQQSLDQGLQFLIQYYNGEERAKGNILERFSAQQFPDLHSELNLSSLELGDSALYFCASSVSTGLFGYTFGSGTRLTVV.

This clone has more than one count but fewer than ten. V usage is TRBV6-5 and J usage is TRBJ2-7; 7 bases are shared with TRBD1. CDR1 and CDR2 from the germline V gene are MNHEY and SVGAGI. The CDR3 sequence is 15 residues long. The junction had 10 bases not matched to a gene; V was cut back by 6 bases and J by 2 bases. The CDR3 sequence is CASRPGQAVAYEQYF. CDR3 coding DNA: TGTGCCAGCAGGCCTGGACAGGCTGTAGCCTACGAGCAGTACTTC.

This sequence joins TRBV19 and TRBJ1-1, with D perhaps TRBD1 (5 bases). V dropped 5 bases and J dropped 7 bases, with 11 bases sitting between them. Germline CDR1 is LNHDA and CDR2 is SQIVND (reference sequence). The CDR3 sequence is 12 residues long. The chain's CDR3 is CASSPGAIEAFF. The CDR3 DNA is TGTGCCAGTAGTCCTGGGGCGATTGAAGCTTTCTTT.

This chain uses TRBV6-6 with TRBJ2-1; D is perhaps TRBD2 (6 bases). Germline CDR1 reads MNHNY; CDR2 reads SVGAGI (reference sequence). CDR3 length equals 14 residues. V lost 0 bases and J lost 9, with 12 bases in between. In nucleotides, the CDR3 is TGTGCCAGCAGTTACTCCCGGGGACTCGGTGAGCAGTTCTTC. Residues: CASSYSRGLGEQFF.

The V and J genes are TRBV19 and TRBJ1-4; 7 nucleotides agree with TRBD1. The germline V gene has CDR1 LNHDA and CDR2 SQIVND (reference sequence). V lost 3 bases to trimming and J lost 5 bases; unmatched junction nucleotides: 9. The CDR3 runs to 16 residues. The chain's CDR3 is CASSIYGGQMNEKLFF. DNA of the CDR3: TGTGCCAGTAGTATCTACGGGGGACAGATGAATGAAAAACTGTTTTTT.

The V call is TRBV5-4, the J call TRBJ1-2; D call uncertain. The CDR3 loop spans 14 amino acids. Germline assignment: CDR1 SGHNT and CDR2 YYREEE (reference sequence). Trimming removed 2 bases at V and 7 bases at J, with 15 bases between. The CDR3 region has the DNA TGTGCCAGCAGCTTAGGCTTTGACATGACTGGCTACACCTTC. The encoded protein is CASSLGFDMTGYTF.

The gene calls are TRBV5-1 and TRBJ1-1; perhaps TRBD1 as D (5 bases). This CDR3 is built from 15 residues. Trimming stripped 7 bases from V and 3 bases from J, with 19 bases between. In germline, CDR1 is SGHRS, CDR2 YFSETQ. Written as DNA, the CDR3 is TGCGCCAGCTCCCTGGGGGGGGTAAGCGACACTGAAGCTTTCTTT. This sequence encodes CASSLGGVSDTEAFF.

The chain combines TRBV28 with TRBJ2-7; D might be TRBD1 (5 bases). CDR1 is MDHEN, CDR2 SYDVKM, per germline. Between the trimmed V and J ends, which lost 6 bases and 5 bases, there was a span of 17 bases. CDR3 length: 14 residues. The CDR3 spells CASRAGWEIHEQYF. The CDR3 coding sequence is TGTGCCAGCAGAGCAGGGTGGGAAATCCACGAGCAGTACTTC.

The V gene is TRBV7-2, the J gene TRBJ2-1, with D possibly being TRBD2 (6 bases). Looked up from germline, CDR1 is SGHTA and CDR2 is FQGNSA. This CDR3 has 15 amino acids. V lost 5 bases and J lost 6, with 17 bases in between. The CDR3 here is CASSPSEYGGNEQFF. As DNA, the CDR3 is TGTGCCAGCAGCCCTAGCGAATACGGGGGCAATGAGCAGTTCTTC.

On this clone itself: The junction departs from the called germline gene at one end, perhaps through a read error. The chain links TRBV28 to TRBJ2-1; D possibly corresponds to TRBD1 (7 bases). The CDR3 runs 15 residues. The germline V gene has CDR1 MDHEN and CDR2 SYDVKM. Here the CDR3 DNA reads TGTGCCAGCAGTTTATCGGCAGGGGGACTTGTTGGTTGGGTCTTC. This sequence encodes CASSLSAGGLVGWVF.

The chain couples TRBV19 to TRBJ2-5; D call uncertain. Germline V gene lookup returns CDR1 LNHDA and CDR2 SQIVND (reference sequence). With 1 base removed from V and 1 base from J, the gap between germline ends came to 4 bases. The CDR3 has 13 amino acids. Here the CDR3 reads CASSIVSQETQYF. CDR3 nucleotides: TGTGCCAGTAGTATAGTTAGCCAAGAGACCCAGTACTTC.

V gene TRBV9 combines with J gene TRBJ1-1; 9 nucleotides line up with TRBD1. The V and J ends lost 7 bases and 4 bases, in that order; junction bases with no gene match: 5. This CDR3 is 13 amino acids long. Germline CDR1 reads SGDLS; CDR2 reads YYNGEE. The CDR3 region is CASEGQGGTEAFF. For the CDR3, the DNA is TGTGCCAGCGAGGGACAGGGCGGCACTGAAGCTTTCTTT.

The chain has TRBV9 and TRBJ1-2; D is unclear. The germline CDR1 and CDR2 sequences are SGDLS and YYNGEE. With 2 bases removed from V and 4 bases from J, the gap between germline ends came to 18 bases. This CDR3 comprises 16 residues. This chain's CDR3 is CASSVSGLSGRYGYTF. The CDR3 nucleotides read TGTGCCAGCAGCGTGAGCGGTCTCTCCGGACGCTATGGCTACACCTTC.

This rearrangement joins TRBV5-4 to TRBJ2-1; TRBD2 might be the D (6 bases). V lost 0 bases to trimming and J lost 7 bases, with 11 bases between them. This CDR3 is 14 amino acids long. Germline CDR1 reads SGHNT; CDR2 reads YYREEE (reference sequence). The CDR3 sequence is CASSLDPGRNEQFF. The CDR3 nucleotides read TGTGCCAGCAGCTTGGACCCAGGGAGGAATGAGCAGTTCTTC. The complete variable domain, with remaining parts taken from reference TRBV5-4 and TRBJ2-1, reads ETGVTQSPTHLIKTRGQQVTLRCSSQSGHNTVSWYQQALGQGPQFIFQYYREEENGRGNFPPRFSGLQFPNYSSELNVNALELDDSALYLCASSLDPGRNEQFFGPGTRLTVL.

Worth noting for this clone: The junction and the germline gene differ at one end; a read error may be behind it. V gene TRBV27 combines with J gene TRBJ2-3, with 8 bases identical to TRBD2. The CDR3 length is 15 residues. Germline-derived CDR1 and CDR2 are MNHEY and SMNVEV (reference sequence). CDR3 DNA sequence: TGTGCCAGCACTTTAGCGGGAACGGTCACAGATACGCAGTATTTT. This translates into CASTLAGTVTDTQYF.